This TCR beta chain was obtained from a study of blood T cell repertoires in COVID-19. In the study overall: Researchers got acute and convalescent COVID-19 samples from the United States, Italy and Spain. PBMCs, B-cell-depleted T cells, or T cells were the source of the cDNA or gDNA that made up the material.

Authors' methods: How many nucleated cells were present was estimated from reference gene primer amplification. This table comes from immunoSEQ multiplex PCR, and its TCRdb copy is limited to in-frame clones, with some not included. V and J calls plus clone size are reproduced from that table; the DNA served to infer D and trimming. This table has roughly 70,000 clones, 70% to 75% appearing once. Germline V gives CDR1 LNHNV, CDR2 YYDKDF (reference sequence). The CDR3 spans 13 residues. V shed 7 bases and J 6 bases; nucleotides not matched to a gene: 3. The material sequenced was peripheral blood. The V gene is TRBV15, the J gene TRBJ2-7; TRBD2 aligns across 13 bases. The source is a man in his 70s with acute or convalescent COVID-19. Written as DNA, the CDR3 is TGTGCCACCAAACTAGCGGGAGGGTCCGAGCAGTACTTC. It specifies CATKLAGGSEQYF.